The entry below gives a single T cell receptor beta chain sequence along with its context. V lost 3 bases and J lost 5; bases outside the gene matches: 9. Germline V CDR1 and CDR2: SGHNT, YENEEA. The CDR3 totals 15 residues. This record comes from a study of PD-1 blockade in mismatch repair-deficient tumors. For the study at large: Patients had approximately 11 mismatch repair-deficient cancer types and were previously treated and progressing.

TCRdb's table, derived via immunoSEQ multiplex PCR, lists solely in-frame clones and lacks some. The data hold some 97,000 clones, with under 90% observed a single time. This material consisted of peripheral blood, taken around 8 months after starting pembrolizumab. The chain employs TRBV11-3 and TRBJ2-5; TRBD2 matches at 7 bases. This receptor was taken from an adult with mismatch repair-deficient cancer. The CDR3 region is CASSFSREDFETQYF. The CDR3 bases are TGTGCCAGCAGCTTCTCCCGGGAGGACTTCGAGACCCAGTACTTC.